This T cell receptor (beta chain) was sequenced in a study of Ad26.COV2.S vaccination and SARS-CoV-2 variants. Study in general: Vaccine-arm donor from the placebo-controlled COV1001 Ad26.COV2.S trial. Once, or twice with 56 days between doses, Ad26.COV2.S was given intramuscularly. General study results and limits: Quantification of TCR breadth and depth may have yielded underestimates of total T cell responses.

The treatment was: around 19 received Ad26.COV2.S at low or high dose, single or two shots; roughly five received placebo; per-sample allocation not given. The study sampled participants on day 63 after the first vaccine or placebo injection. An adult of 18-55 years in Boston served as donor. Clones were read by immunoSEQ multiplex PCR, and TCRdb kept only the in-frame ones, dropping some. The sample lists around 400,000 clones; 83% were seen once. Losses at the gene ends were 4 bases for V and 3 bases for J; bases not matched to a gene: 5. Germline assignment: CDR1 SEHNR and CDR2 FQNEAQ (reference sequence). The CDR3 length is 15 residues. As concerns this clone: Its antigen remains unknown.

The sequencing here drew on peripheral blood, taken in a trial of Ad26.COV2.S vaccine versus placebo. The receptor was derived from a person between 18 and 65 years old who received the Ad26.COV2.S COVID-19 vaccine or a placebo. The chain combines TRBV7-9 with TRBJ2-3; TRBD1 matches at 9 bases. The CDR3 DNA sequence: TGTGCCAGCAGCTCGGGACAGGGAGGGACAGATACGCAGTATTTT. Translation: CASSSGQGGTDTQYF.